The present TCR beta chain was sequenced within a study of identical twins. Study results and limitations: Abundant beta clonotypes from cord blood had fewer insertions, unlike memory repertoires, which showed none.

TCRdb reanalysed the 5' RACE reads using MiXCR and keeps one entry per CDR3 protein. There are about 470,000 distinct CDR3 sequences in the sample; roughly a quarter occur only once, and just under 3% lies in the top ten. Note on this clonotype: Its antigen remains unidentified.

These same data were also listed under a study on T cells expressing NK-cell markers.

The sequence was collected from a young woman in good health. The sequenced sample was CD4+ T cells sorted from blood.

The CDR3, as DNA: TGCAGTGCTGGGAGCGGGAGGGCCTACAATGAGCAGTTCTTC. Translated: CSAGSGRAYNEQFF. The chain couples TRBV20-1 to TRBJ2-1, with 10 bases lining up with TRBD2. The CDR3 sequence is 14 residues long. Germline V lookup: CDR1 DFQATT, CDR2 SNEGSKA (reference sequence). V shed 5 bases, J shed 2 bases, and the junction held 3 bases outside the gene matches.